The 2 T cell receptor beta chains listed next were all sequenced from one sample in a study of T cell clones after liver transplantation. Measured with immunoSEQ multiplex PCR; TCRdb has only the in-frame clones, and not every one. The sample records 20,000 to 30,000 clones, more than 65% being singletons. The source was CD4+ T cells from blood, collected before liver transplant. The receptors come from a human donor who received a liver transplant.

The chain combines TRBV7-2 with TRBJ1-3; no reliable D call. The CDR3 has 12 amino acids. The V end lost 5 bases, the J end lost 2 bases, and 4 bases lay between the germline ends. The germline CDR1 and CDR2 sequences are SGHTA and FQGNSA. The CDR3 nucleotides are TGTGCCAGCAGCCCAACTGGAAACACCATATATTTT. This encodes CASSPTGNTIYF. The full variable domain, rest sourced from reference TRBV7-2 and TRBJ1-3, is GAGVSQSPSNKVTEKGKDVELRCDPISGHTALYWYRQSLGQGLEFLIYFQGNSAPDKSGLPSDRFSAERTGGSVSTLTIQRTQQEDSAVYLCASSPTGNTIYFGEGSWLTVV.

This chain links TRBV19 with TRBJ2-7; perhaps TRBD1 as D (6 bases). V gave up 5 bases and J gave up 0 bases, with 14 bases separating them. Germline V CDR1 and CDR2: LNHDA, SQIVND (reference sequence). The CDR3 is 15 amino acids. The CDR3 region has the DNA TGTGCCAGTAGTTCAGTGGGGGCGGACTCCTACGAGCAGTACTTC. Translation: CASSSVGADSYEQYF.